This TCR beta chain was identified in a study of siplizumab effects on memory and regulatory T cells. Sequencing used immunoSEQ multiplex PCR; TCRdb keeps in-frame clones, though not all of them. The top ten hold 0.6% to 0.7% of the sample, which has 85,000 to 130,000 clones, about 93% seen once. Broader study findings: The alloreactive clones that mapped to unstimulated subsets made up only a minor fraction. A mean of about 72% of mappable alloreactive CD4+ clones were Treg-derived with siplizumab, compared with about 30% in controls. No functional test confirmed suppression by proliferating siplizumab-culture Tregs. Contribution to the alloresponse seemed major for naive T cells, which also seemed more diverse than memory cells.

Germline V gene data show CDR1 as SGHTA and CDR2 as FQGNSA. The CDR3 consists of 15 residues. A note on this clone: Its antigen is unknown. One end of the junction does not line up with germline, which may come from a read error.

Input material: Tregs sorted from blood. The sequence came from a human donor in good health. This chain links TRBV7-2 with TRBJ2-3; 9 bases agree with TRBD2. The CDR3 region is CASSLAGIAGEPQYF. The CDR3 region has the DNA TGTGCCAGCAGCCTAGCCGGAATAGCGGGGGAACCGCAGTATTTT. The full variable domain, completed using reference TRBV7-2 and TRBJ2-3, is GAGVSQSPSNKVTEKGKDVELRCDPISGHTALYWYRQSLGQGLEFLIYFQGNSAPDKSGLPSDRFSAERTGGSVSTLTIQRTQQEDSAVYLCASSLAGIAGEPQYFGPGTRLTVL.